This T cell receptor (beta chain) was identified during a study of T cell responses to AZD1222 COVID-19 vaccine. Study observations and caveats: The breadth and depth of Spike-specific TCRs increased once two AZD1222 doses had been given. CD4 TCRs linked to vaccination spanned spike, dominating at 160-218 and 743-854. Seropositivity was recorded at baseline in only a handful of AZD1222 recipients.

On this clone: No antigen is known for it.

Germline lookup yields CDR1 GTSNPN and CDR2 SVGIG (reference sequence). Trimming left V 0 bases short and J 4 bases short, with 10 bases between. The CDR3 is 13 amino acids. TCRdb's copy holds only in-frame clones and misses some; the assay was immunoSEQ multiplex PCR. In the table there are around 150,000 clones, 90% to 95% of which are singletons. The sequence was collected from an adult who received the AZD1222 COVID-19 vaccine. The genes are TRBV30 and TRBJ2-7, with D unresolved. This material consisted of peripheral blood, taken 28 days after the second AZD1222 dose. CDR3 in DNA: TGTGCCTGGAGTGTAGGCAGAGGATACGAGCAGTACTTC. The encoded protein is CAWSVGRGYEQYF.